The 8 T cell receptor beta chains below were found in one sample sequenced in a study of control samples from healthy donors and cancer patients. TCRdb's table, derived via immunoSEQ multiplex PCR, lists solely in-frame clones and lacks some. The sample lists some 150,000 clones; around 96% were seen once. The sequenced sample consisted of blood. The receptors shown here come from a woman in her thirties in good health.

This chain joins TRBV6-5 and TRBJ2-1, with TRBD2 identical over 11 bases. Germline V lookup: CDR1 MNHEY, CDR2 SVGAGI. The CDR3 spans 13 residues. V was pared by 4 bases and J by 16 bases, with 9 bases of the junction left unmatched. The CDR3 DNA is TGTGCCAGCAGTTTAGTACTAGCGGGAGTACAATTCTTC. It specifies CASSLVLAGVQFF.

This clone was found once. The J gene is TRBJ2-5, the V gene TRBV11-2; possible D gene TRBD2, 6 bases. V was cut by 0 bases and J by 6 bases, with 14 bases left in between. Germline V lookup: CDR1 SGHAT, CDR2 FQNNGV. The CDR3 contains 15 residues. In DNA, the CDR3 is TGTGCCAGCAGCTTAGATAGCCAGGCGGGACAGACCCAGTACTTC. It translates to CASSLDSQAGQTQYF.

This clone was counted a single time. The V call is TRBV7-9, the J call TRBJ2-1; D is unclear. Trimming cost V 2 bases and J 9 bases, with 8 bases left between them. This CDR3 spans 12 amino acids. The V gene's germline CDR1 is SEHNR and CDR2 FQNEAQ (reference sequence). Here the CDR3 reads CASSLSASEQFF. In DNA, the CDR3 is TGTGCCAGCAGCTTAAGCGCCAGTGAGCAGTTCTTC.

V and J are TRBV10-3 and TRBJ2-1; the match to TRBD2 covers 7 bases. Germline V gene lookup returns CDR1 ENHRY and CDR2 SYGVKD. This CDR3 comprises 15 residues. Trimming took 4 bases from V and 4 from J; bases not matched to a gene: 7. This CDR3 reads CAISGPAGSYNEQFF. DNA of the CDR3: TGTGCCATCAGTGGGCCAGCGGGGTCTTACAATGAGCAGTTCTTC.

CDR3 region: CASSLVTSGANEQFF. Here the CDR3 DNA reads TGCGCCAGCAGCTTGGTGACTAGCGGGGCCAATGAGCAGTTCTTC. The gene calls are TRBV5-1 and TRBJ2-1, with 11 bases matching TRBD2. Germline V CDR1 and CDR2: SGHRS, YFSETQ. The CDR3 consists of 15 residues. With 0 bases clipped from V and 6 bases from J, the junction kept 2 bases outside the gene matches.

This clone was recorded many times. The chain couples TRBV6-1 to TRBJ2-1, with 9 nucleotides matching TRBD2. Trimming cost V 3 bases and J 3 bases; bases outside gene matches: 0. CDR3 length equals 14 residues. Germline lookup yields CDR1 MNHNS and CDR2 SASEGT. This chain's CDR3 is CASSETSGYNEQFF. The CDR3 coding sequence is TGTGCCAGCAGTGAGACTAGCGGCTACAATGAGCAGTTCTTC.

This clone was detected once. V is TRBV20-1 and J is TRBJ2-7; D perhaps matches TRBD2 (5 bases). The germline V gene has CDR1 DFQATT and CDR2 SNEGSKA (reference sequence). The length of the CDR3 is 11 residues. Trimming stripped 6 bases from V and 3 bases from J, with 9 bases between. CDR3 DNA: TGCAGTGCAACCGGGGACTACGAGCAGTACTTC. Residues: CSATGDYEQYF.

V and J are TRBV4-1 and TRBJ2-3; D not certain. V gave up 4 bases and J gave up 5 bases, with 13 bases separating them. There are 14 residues in the CDR3. Germline V lookup: CDR1 MGHRA, CDR2 YSYEKL. CDR3 protein: CASSRTELGDTQYF. The DNA for the CDR3 is TGCGCCAGCAGCCGGACGGAGCTTGGAGATACGCAGTATTTT.